This TCR beta chain was recorded in a study of tumor-infiltrating lymphocytes in localized non-small cell lung cancer. Study-level information: Each patient gave resected tumor and non-adjacent uninvolved lung tissue. Study-level points and caveats: Available tissue quantity limited TCR sequencing to a patient subset.

This CDR3 contains 13 residues. Germline trimming cut 5 bases from V and 3 bases from J; bases unmatched to any gene: 4. The germline CDR1 and CDR2 sequences are KGHSH and LQKENI. To note about this clone: The antigen remains unidentified.

The repertoire was sequenced with immunoSEQ multiplex PCR; TCRdb's copy has only in-frame clones and lacks some. Among approximately 12,000 clones, approximately 70% were seen once, and the ten largest hold about 11%. The chain uses TRBV18 and TRBJ2-7, with 7 bases identical to TRBD1. The sample was uninvolved lung tissue not adjacent to the tumor. The receptor's source is a human donor with non-small cell lung cancer. The CDR3 DNA sequence: TGTGCCAGCTCATCCACAGGGGACTACGAGCAGTACTTC. Translating gives CASSSTGDYEQYF.